This T cell receptor (beta chain) was found in a study of cytomegalovirus exposure and HLA in healthy donors. At the level of the study: From HLA-typed donors, an early data release held about 85 million unique TCRs. Genotyping showed roughly 83% of a few hundred donors falling in the Caucasian-associated ancestry cluster.

This clone has only a few counts. What it recognizes is unknown. PCR employed 60 Vbeta and 13 Jbeta primers. TCRdb keeps only in-frame clones here, not all; method: immunoSEQ multiplex PCR. Among some 120,000 clones listed, around 80% were seen once. Points from the study as a whole: Most CMV-associated TCR beta chains were later found to appear HLA-restricted. TCR beta chain V- and J-gene trimming was linked, in a later analysis, to a missense variant in DCLRE1C.

The V segment lost 6 bases and the J segment 0 bases; nucleotides outside the gene matches: 8. CDR3 length: 18 amino acids. The germline CDR1 and CDR2 sequences are LNHDA and SQIVND (reference sequence). Sequencing was done on a sample of PBMCs. The clonotype originates from a man aged 45 to 65 in good health and CMV-seronegative. This rearrangement joins TRBV19 to TRBJ2-3; 14 nucleotides match TRBD2. The CDR3 protein is CASSKTSGRATSTDTQYF. The DNA for the CDR3 is TGTGCCAGTAGCAAGACTAGCGGGAGGGCTACTAGCACAGATACGCAGTATTTT. Supplemented by reference TRBV19 and TRBJ2-3, the full variable domain reads DGGITQSPKYLFRKEGQNVTLSCEQNLNHDAMYWYRQDPGQGLRLIYYSQIVNDFQKGDIAEGYSVSREKKESFPLTVTSAQKNPTAFYLCASSKTSGRATSTDTQYFGPGTRLTVL.